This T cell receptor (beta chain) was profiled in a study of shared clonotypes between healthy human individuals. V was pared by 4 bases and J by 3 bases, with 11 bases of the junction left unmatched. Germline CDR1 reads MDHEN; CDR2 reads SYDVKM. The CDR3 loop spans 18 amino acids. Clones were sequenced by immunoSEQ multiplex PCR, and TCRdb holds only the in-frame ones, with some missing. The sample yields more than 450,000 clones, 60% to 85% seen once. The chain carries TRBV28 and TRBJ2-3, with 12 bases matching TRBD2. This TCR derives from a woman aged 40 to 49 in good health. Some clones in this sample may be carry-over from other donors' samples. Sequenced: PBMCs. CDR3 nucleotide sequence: TGTGCCAGCAGTTCTCTCCTAGCGGGAGGGGGGGTTACAGATACGCAGTATTTT. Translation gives CASSSLLAGGGVTDTQYF.